The next 3 T cell receptor beta chains were all read from a single sample in a study of blood T cell repertoires in COVID-19. Produced via immunoSEQ multiplex PCR; TCRdb's table is partial and in-frame only. Among under 350,000 clones listed, 85% to 90% were seen once. Specimen: PBMCs or T cells enriched from blood (not recorded which). These receptors came from a man younger than 40 who had recovered from COVID-19.

V and J are TRBV24-1 and TRBJ1-3, with D unclear. V gave up 2 bases and J gave up 6 bases, with 13 bases separating them. The CDR3 has 15 amino acids. Germline CDR1 reads KGHDR; CDR2 reads SFDVKD. The CDR3 nucleotides read TGTGCCACCAGTGATTCGGGAACGTTGCCAAACACCATATATTTT. It codes for CATSDSGTLPNTIYF.

This chain joins TRBV15 and TRBJ1-1; no clear D gene. V lost 0 bases to trimming and J lost 7 bases, with 9 bases between them. The germline V gene has CDR1 LNHNV and CDR2 YYDKDF (reference sequence). The CDR3 length is 13 residues. The DNA for the CDR3 is TGTGCCACCAGCAGAGATCGAGGGATTGAAGCTTTCTTT. It encodes CATSRDRGIEAFF.

The chain links TRBV2 to TRBJ1-3; D perhaps matches TRBD1 (5 bases). Germline CDR1 and CDR2: SNHLY and FYNNEI. V shed 1 base and J shed 8 bases, with 15 bases lying between them. CDR3 size: 15 residues. The CDR3 coding sequence is TGTGCCAGCAGTGAAGGGGGCCCAACAATGGACACCATATATTTT. Translation gives CASSEGGPTMDTIYF.